This is a list of T cell receptor beta chains from one sample in a study of T cells in tumors after PD-1 blockade. Profiled with immunoSEQ multiplex PCR; TCRdb holds only in-frame clones, not every one. The sample holds about 47,000 clones; about four fifths are singletons and the top ten take 16%. The sample in question was PBMCs, obtained before anti-PD-1 treatment. Receptors originate from a human donor with basal cell carcinoma. Each CDR3 is given with its conserved first and last residue. Fields, in order: V gene, D gene, J gene, clone size, CDR3 DNA, CDR3 protein. The D gene is left open where the match is weak. For some rows the clone size is stated as once, few or many, or as a class when expanded; others skip it.

TRBV24-1,.,TRBJ2-3,.,TGTGCCACCAGTGTGCAGGCCTCAGGGACGCAGTATTTT,CATSVQASGTQYF
TRBV9,TRBD2,TRBJ2-5,.,TGTGCCAGCAGCGTATCTGGCGGGAGGGGCCAAGAGACCCAGTACTTC,CASSVSGGRGQETQYF
TRBV5-1,TRBD1,TRBJ2-2,.,TGCGCCAGCAGCCCCAGGACAGGAGCGAACACCGGGGAGCTGTTTTTT,CASSPRTGANTGELFF
TRBV5-4,.,TRBJ2-3,.,TGTGCCAGCAGCTTGGCGTTCGGGGCGACAGATACGCAGTATTTT,CASSLAFGATDTQYF
TRBV3-1/TRBV3-2,.,TRBJ2-2,.,TGTGCCAGCAGCCAAACCAGGTATACGAACACCGGGGAGCTGTTTTTT,CASSQTRYTNTGELFF
TRBV18,TRBD1,TRBJ1-2,.,TGTGCCAGCTCACCGGGACAGGACGCATCGTATGGCTACACCTTC,CASSPGQDASYGYTF
TRBV3-1/TRBV3-2,TRBD1,TRBJ1-5,once,TGTGCCAGCAGCCAAGATAGACAGGGGCCCCAGCATTTT,CASSQDRQGPQHF
TRBV24-1,.,TRBJ2-1,.,TGTGCCACCAGTGATGTAGGCGGCCCGAACAATGAGCAGTTCTTC,CATSDVGGPNNEQFF
TRBV19,.,TRBJ1-1,.,TGTGCCAGTAGTATGTCCGTGGACACTGAAGCTTTCTTT,CASSMSVDTEAFF
TRBV30,.,TRBJ1-1,.,TGTGCCTGGAGTCAAAGGCAGAACACTGAAGCTTTCTTT,CAWSQRQNTEAFF
TRBV4-1,TRBD1,TRBJ1-2,once,TGCGCCAGCAGCCAAGGAGAGACAGGGAACTATGGCTACACCTTC,CASSQGETGNYGYTF
TRBV6-1,.,TRBJ2-7,.,TGTGCCAGCAGTGAATATGAGGTCTACGAGCAGTACTTC,CASSEYEVYEQYF
TRBV12-3/TRBV12-4,TRBD1,TRBJ1-2,.,TGTGCCAGCAGTCGCGGGACAGCCCGCTACACCTTC,CASSRGTARYTF
TRBV30,.,TRBJ1-2,.,TGTGCCTGGAGTGTCGCGGGGGGCTATGGCTACACCTTC,CAWSVAGGYGYTF
TRBV27,TRBD1,TRBJ1-2,.,TGTGCCAGCAGTTCGAACAGGGGTAACTATGGCTACACCTTC,CASSSNRGNYGYTF
TRBV7-9,.,TRBJ1-2,.,TGTGCCAGCAGCCGGACGGGGCAGGGTTCCCTCTATGGCTACACCTTC,CASSRTGQGSLYGYTF
TRBV20-1,.,TRBJ1-4,.,TGCAGTGCTAGTCGCGGGGTAGTAGGTAATGAAAAACTGTTTTTT,CSASRGVVGNEKLFF
TRBV7-9,.,TRBJ2-5,.,TGTGCCAGCAGCATCGAGCAGACCCAGTACTTC,CASSIEQTQYF
TRBV12-5,.,TRBJ2-3,.,TGTGCTAGTGGTTTGGTACGGCTGGCAGATACGCAGTATTTT,CASGLVRLADTQYF
TRBV29-1,.,TRBJ1-2,.,TGCAGCGTGGTAACAGGGACAACTACTAACTATGGCTACACCTTC,CSVVTGTTTNYGYTF